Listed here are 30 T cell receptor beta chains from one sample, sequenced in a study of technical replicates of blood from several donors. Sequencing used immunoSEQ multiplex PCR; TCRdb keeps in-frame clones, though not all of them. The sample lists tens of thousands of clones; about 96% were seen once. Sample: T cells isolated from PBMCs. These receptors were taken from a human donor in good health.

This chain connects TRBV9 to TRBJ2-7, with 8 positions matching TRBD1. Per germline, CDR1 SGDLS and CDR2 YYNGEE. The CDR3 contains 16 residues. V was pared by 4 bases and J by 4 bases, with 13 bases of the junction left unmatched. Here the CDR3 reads CASSIGQGGIGYEQYF. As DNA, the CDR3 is TGTGCCAGCAGCATAGGACAGGGCGGAATAGGGTACGAGCAGTACTTC.

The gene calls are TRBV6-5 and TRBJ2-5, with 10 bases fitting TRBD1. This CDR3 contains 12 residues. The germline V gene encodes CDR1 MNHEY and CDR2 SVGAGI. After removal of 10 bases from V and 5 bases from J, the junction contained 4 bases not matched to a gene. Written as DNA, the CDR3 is TGTGCCACCGGGACAGGGGTCGAGACCCAGTACTTC. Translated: CATGTGVETQYF.

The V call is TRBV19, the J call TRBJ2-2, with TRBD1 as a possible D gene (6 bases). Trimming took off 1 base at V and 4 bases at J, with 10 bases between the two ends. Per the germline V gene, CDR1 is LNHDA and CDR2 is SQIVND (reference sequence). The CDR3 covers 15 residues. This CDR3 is CASSIVSGATGELFF. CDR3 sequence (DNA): TGTGCCAGTAGTATAGTATCAGGGGCCACCGGGGAGCTGTTTTTT.

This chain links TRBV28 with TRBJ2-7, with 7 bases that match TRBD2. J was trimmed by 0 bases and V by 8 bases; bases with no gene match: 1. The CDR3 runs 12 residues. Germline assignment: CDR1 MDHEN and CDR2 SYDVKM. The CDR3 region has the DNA TGTGCCAGCGGCGGGAGCTCCTACGAGCAGTACTTC. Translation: CASGGSSYEQYF.

DNA of the CDR3: TGTGCCAGCAGCTCAAACAGCCTTTACGAGCAGTACTTC. Its translation is CASSSNSLYEQYF. This chain links TRBV11-2 with TRBJ2-7; no reliable D call. CDR3 length: 13 residues. V gave up 4 bases and J gave up 4 bases, with 11 bases separating them. Germline values: CDR1 SGHAT, CDR2 FQNNGV.

CDR3 residues: CASTGDGELFF. CDR3 DNA sequence: TGTGCCAGCACGGGGGACGGGGAACTGTTTTTT. V is TRBV6-5 and J is TRBJ1-4, with D possibly matching TRBD1 (5 bases). The CDR3 has 11 amino acids. CDR1 is MNHEY, CDR2 SVGAGI, per germline. The ends were cut back, 7 bases at V and 12 bases at J, with 12 bases in the middle.

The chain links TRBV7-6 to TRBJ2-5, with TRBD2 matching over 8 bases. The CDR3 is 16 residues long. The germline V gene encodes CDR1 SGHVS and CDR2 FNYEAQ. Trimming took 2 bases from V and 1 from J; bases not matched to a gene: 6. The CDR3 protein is CASSLPTSGVQETQYF. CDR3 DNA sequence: TGTGCCAGCAGCTTACCTACTAGCGGAGTCCAAGAGACCCAGTACTTC.

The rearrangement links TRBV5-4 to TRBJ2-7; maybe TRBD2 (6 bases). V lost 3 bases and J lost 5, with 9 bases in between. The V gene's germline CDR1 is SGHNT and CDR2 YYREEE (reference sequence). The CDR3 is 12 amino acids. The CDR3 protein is CASSSRLDEQYF. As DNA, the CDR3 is TGTGCCAGCAGCTCACGACTAGACGAGCAGTACTTC.

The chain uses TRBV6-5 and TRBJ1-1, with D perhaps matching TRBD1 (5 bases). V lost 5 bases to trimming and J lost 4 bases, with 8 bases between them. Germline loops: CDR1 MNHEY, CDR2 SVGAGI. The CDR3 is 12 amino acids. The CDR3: CASSPGFTEAFF. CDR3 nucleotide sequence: TGTGCCAGCAGTCCAGGGTTCACTGAAGCTTTCTTT.

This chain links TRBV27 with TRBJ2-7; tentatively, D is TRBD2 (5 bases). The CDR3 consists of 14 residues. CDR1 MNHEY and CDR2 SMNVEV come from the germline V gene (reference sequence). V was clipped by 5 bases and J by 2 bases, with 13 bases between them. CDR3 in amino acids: CASSAWTYPYEQYF. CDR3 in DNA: TGTGCCAGCAGTGCCTGGACTTACCCCTACGAGCAGTACTTC.

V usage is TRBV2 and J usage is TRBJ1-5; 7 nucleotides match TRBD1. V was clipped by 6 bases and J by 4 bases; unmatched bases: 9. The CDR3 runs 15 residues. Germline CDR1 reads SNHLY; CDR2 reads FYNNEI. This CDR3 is CASRGRGFGNQPQHF. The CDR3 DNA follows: TGTGCCAGCAGAGGCAGGGGGTTTGGGAATCAGCCCCAGCATTTT.

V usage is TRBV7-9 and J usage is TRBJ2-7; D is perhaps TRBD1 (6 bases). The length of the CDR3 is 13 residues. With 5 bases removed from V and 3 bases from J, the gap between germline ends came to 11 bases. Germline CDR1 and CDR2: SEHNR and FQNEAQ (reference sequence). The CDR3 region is CASSPWTDYEQYF. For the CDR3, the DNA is TGTGCCAGCAGCCCGTGGACAGACTACGAGCAGTACTTC.

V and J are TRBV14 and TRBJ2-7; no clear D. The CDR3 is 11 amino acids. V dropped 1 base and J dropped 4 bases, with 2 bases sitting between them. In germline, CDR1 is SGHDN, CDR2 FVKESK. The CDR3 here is CASSQAYEQYF. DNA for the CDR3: TGTGCCAGCAGCCAAGCTTACGAGCAGTACTTC.

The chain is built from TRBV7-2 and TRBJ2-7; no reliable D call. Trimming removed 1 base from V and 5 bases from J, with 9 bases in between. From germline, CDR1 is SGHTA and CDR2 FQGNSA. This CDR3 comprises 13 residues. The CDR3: CASSLEFQDEQYF. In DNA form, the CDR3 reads TGTGCCAGCAGCTTAGAATTCCAGGACGAGCAGTACTTC.

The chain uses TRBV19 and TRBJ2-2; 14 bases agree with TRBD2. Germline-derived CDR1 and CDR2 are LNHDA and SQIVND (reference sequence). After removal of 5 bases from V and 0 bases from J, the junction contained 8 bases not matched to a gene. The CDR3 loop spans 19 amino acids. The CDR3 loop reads CASSRRLAGGPSNTGELFF. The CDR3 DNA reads TGTGCCAGTAGTCGAAGACTAGCGGGAGGGCCGTCGAACACCGGGGAGCTGTTTTTT.

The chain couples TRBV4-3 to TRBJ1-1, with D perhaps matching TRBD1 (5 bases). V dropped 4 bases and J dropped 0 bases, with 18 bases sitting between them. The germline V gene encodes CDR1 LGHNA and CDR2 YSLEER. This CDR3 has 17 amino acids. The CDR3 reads CASSPQGQGPLNTEAFF. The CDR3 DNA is TGCGCCAGCAGCCCCCAGGGCCAAGGTCCCCTGAACACTGAAGCTTTCTTT.

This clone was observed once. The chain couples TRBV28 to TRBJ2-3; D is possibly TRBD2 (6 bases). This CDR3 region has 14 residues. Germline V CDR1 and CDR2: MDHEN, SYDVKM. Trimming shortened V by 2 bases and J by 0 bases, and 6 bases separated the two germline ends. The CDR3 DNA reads TGTGCCAGCAGTTTAGGAGGGAGCACAGATACGCAGTATTTT. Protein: CASSLGGSTDTQYF.

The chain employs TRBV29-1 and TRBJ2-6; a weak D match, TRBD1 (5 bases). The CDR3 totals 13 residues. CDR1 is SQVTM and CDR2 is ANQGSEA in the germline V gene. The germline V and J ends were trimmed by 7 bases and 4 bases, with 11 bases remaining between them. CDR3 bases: TGCAGCGCTCAGGGAACCGGGGCCAACGTCCTGACTTTC. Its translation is CSAQGTGANVLTF.

CDR3 residues: CASSSVGAQIKNTEAFF. CDR3 sequence (DNA): TGCGCCAGCAGCTCAGTCGGAGCTCAAATAAAGAACACTGAAGCTTTCTTT. The V and J genes are TRBV5-1 and TRBJ1-1; no reliable D call. Germline CDR1 is SGHRS and CDR2 is YFSETQ. V lost 3 bases, J lost 1 base, and 19 bases lay in between. The CDR3 loop spans 17 amino acids. The full variable domain, with the rest looked up from reference TRBV5-1 and TRBJ1-1, is KAGVTQTPRYLIKTRGQQVTLSCSPISGHRSVSWYQQTPGQGLQFLFEYFSETQRNKGNFPGRFSGRQFSNSRSEMNVSTLELGDSALYLCASSSVGAQIKNTEAFFGQGTRLTVV.

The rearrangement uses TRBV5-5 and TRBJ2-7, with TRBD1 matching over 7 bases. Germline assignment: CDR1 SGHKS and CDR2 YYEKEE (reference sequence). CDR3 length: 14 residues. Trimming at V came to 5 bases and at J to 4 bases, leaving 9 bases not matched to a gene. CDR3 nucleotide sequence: TGTGCCAGCAGTTTATGGACAGGAGAATACGAGCAGTACTTC. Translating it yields CASSLWTGEYEQYF.

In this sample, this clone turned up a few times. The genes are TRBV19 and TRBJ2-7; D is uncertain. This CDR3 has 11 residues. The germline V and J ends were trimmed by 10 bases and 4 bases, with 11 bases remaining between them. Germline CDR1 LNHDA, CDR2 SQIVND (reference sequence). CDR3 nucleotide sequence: TGTGCCACCTCACCCGGGTACGAGCAGTACTTC. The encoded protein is CATSPGYEQYF. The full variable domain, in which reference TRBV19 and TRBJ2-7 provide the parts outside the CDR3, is DGGITQSPKYLFRKEGQNVTLSCEQNLNHDAMYWYRQDPGQGLRLIYYSQIVNDFQKGDIAEGYSVSREKKESFPLTVTSAQKNPTAFYLCATSPGYEQYFGPGTRLTVT.

As DNA, the CDR3 is TGTGCCAGCAGTGACCGACAGGAAGTTGGCTACACCTTC. Translated: CASSDRQEVGYTF. The rearrangement uses TRBV2 and TRBJ1-2; a weak D match, TRBD1 (6 bases). This CDR3 is 13 amino acids long. The V end was cut by 3 bases, the J end by 7 bases, with 12 bases between. Germline values: CDR1 SNHLY, CDR2 FYNNEI.

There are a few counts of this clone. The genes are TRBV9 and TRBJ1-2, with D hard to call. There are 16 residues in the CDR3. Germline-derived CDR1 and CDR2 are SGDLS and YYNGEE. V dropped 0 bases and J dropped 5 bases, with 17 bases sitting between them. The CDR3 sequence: CASSVETRAGGYGYTF. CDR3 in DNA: TGTGCCAGCAGCGTAGAGACTAGGGCAGGCGGATATGGCTACACCTTC.

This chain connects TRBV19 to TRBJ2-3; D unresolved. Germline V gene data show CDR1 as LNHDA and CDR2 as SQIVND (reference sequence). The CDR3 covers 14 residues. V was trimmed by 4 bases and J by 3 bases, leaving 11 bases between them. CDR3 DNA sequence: TGTGCCAGTAGTAGGCTAGTTTGGACAGATACGCAGTATTTT. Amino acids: CASSRLVWTDTQYF.

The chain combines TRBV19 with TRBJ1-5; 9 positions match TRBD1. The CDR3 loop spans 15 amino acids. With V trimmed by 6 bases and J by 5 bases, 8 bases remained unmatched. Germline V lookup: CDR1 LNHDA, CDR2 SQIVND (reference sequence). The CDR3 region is CASRFGQGQYQPQHF. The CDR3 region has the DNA TGTGCCAGTAGATTCGGACAGGGGCAGTATCAGCCCCAGCATTTT.

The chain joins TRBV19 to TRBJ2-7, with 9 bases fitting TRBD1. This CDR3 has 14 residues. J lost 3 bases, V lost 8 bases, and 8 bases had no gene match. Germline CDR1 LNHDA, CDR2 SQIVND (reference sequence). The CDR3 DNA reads TGTGCCAGTCGGCGGGACAGGGCTAGCTACGAGCAGTACTTC. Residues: CASRRDRASYEQYF.

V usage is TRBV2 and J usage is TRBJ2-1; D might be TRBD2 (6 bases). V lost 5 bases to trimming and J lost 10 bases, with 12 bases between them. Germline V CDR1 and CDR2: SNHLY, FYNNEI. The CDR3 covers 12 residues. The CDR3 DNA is TGTGCCAGCAGTACCGGGAGCGGGGAGCAGTTCTTC. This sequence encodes CASSTGSGEQFF.

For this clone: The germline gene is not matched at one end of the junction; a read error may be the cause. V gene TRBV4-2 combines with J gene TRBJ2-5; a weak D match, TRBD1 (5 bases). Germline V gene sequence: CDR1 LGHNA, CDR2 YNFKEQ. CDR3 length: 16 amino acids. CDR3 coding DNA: TGTGCCAGCAGCCAAGAGCTAGGGGCCGAGCTAGAGAGCCAGTACTTC. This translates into CASSQELGAELESQYF.

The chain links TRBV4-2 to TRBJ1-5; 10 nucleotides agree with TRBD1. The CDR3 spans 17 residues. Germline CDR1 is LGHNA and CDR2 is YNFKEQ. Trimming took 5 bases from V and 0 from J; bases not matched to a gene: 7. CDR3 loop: CASSLGQGPYSNQPQHF. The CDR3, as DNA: TGTGCCAGCAGCTTGGGACAGGGGCCCTATAGCAATCAGCCCCAGCATTTT.

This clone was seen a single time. The CDR3, as DNA: TGTGCCAGCAGCGTATCGGCGGGGGACACCAATCAGCCCCAGCATTTT. Translated: CASSVSAGDTNQPQHF. The chain recombines TRBV9 with TRBJ1-5, with TRBD1 as a possible D gene (6 bases). Germline CDR1 is SGDLS and CDR2 is YYNGEE. V was pared by 1 base and J by 3 bases, with 14 bases between. The CDR3 covers 16 residues.